The sequence of this TCR beta chain was determined in a study of cytomegalovirus exposure and HLA in healthy donors. Findings and caveats of the study: A later analysis linked a missense DCLRE1C variant to TCR beta V- and J-gene trimming.

The primer mix had 60 Vbeta and 13 Jbeta primers. Clones were sequenced by immunoSEQ multiplex PCR, and TCRdb holds only the in-frame ones, with some missing. The sample carries approximately 190,000 clones, 83% recorded once. This clone was seen a single time. Its antigen remains unknown. The sequenced sample consisted of PBMCs. The TCR sequence derives from a man aged 35-49 years in good health and CMV-seropositive.

CDR3 sequence (DNA): TGTGCCAGCAGCCAACGGACGGCGGTAGGGGCCTACGAGCAGTACTTC. Translating it yields CASSQRTAVGAYEQYF. The gene calls are TRBV4-2 and TRBJ2-5, with a weak D call TRBD1 (5 bases). With the DNA end fitting TRBJ2-7 better, the J assignment may be wrong. There are 16 residues in the CDR3. From germline, CDR1 is LGHNA and CDR2 YNFKEQ.